Each of the 29 T cell receptor beta chains below was sequenced from the same sample in a study of radiotherapy plus CTLA-4 blockade in lung cancer. Data came from immunoSEQ multiplex PCR; TCRdb stores just in-frame clones and leaves some out. The sample contains more than 25,000 clones, around 80% of which appear only once. The sequencing used peripheral blood, collected from a patient treated with radiotherapy plus ipilimumab. The receptor set was obtained from a human donor with non-small cell lung cancer that progressed on radiotherapy plus ipilimumab.

The chain recombines TRBV5-4 with TRBJ2-5; D is tentatively TRBD1 or TRBD2 (7 bases each). The end of the DNA is better explained by TRBJ2-7, so the J call may be wrong. Germline CDR1 is SGHNT and CDR2 is YYREEE (reference sequence). The CDR3 spans 14 residues. This CDR3 is CASSSGGGGSEQYF. The CDR3, as DNA: TGTGCCAGCAGCTCCGGGGGAGGGGGCTCCGAGCAGTACTTC.

This clone was recorded a few times. This chain's CDR3 is CASSSSGGALEQYF. In nucleotides, the CDR3 is TGTGCCAGCAGCTCAAGCGGGGGGGCCCTCGAGCAGTACTTC. This chain connects TRBV11-2 to TRBJ2-7; 10 nucleotides align to TRBD2. The J segment lost 6 bases and the V segment lost 4 bases, leaving 6 bases of the junction unmatched. The CDR3 totals 14 residues. Germline V CDR1 and CDR2: SGHAT, FQNNGV.

The chain recombines TRBV27 with TRBJ2-7; the match to TRBD1 covers 9 bases. The CDR3 runs 14 residues. V trimming: 5 bases; J trimming: 3 bases; junction bases outside the gene matches: 5. Per the germline V gene, CDR1 is MNHEY and CDR2 is SMNVEV (reference sequence). CDR3 sequence (DNA): TGTGCCAGCAGTGTGGACAGGGGCGTCTACGAGCAGTACTTC. Its translation is CASSVDRGVYEQYF.

The V gene is TRBV1, the J gene TRBJ2-5; TRBD2, as called in the table, went unchecked against the DNA. TRBV1 is a recognized pseudogene. The CDR3 is made up of 14 amino acids. The CDR3 here is CTSSRGGVGETQYF. CDR3 bases: TGCACCAGCAGTCGGGGCGGGGTAGGAGAGACCCAGTACTTC.

The chain is built from TRBV2 and TRBJ2-2; no definite D call. Trimming took off 8 bases at V and 2 bases at J, with 6 bases between the two ends. The CDR3 is 12 amino acids. Germline V gives CDR1 SNHLY, CDR2 FYNNEI. CDR3 sequence reads: CASLLNTGELFF. Here the CDR3 DNA reads TGTGCCAGCCTTCTTAACACCGGGGAGCTGTTTTTT. The full variable domain, rest sourced from reference TRBV2 and TRBJ2-2, is EPEVTQTPSHQVTQMGQEVILRCVPISNHLYFYWYRQILGQKVEFLVSFYNNEISEKSEIFDDQFSVERPDGSNFTLKIRSTKLEDSAMYFCASLLNTGELFFGEGSRLTVL.

The V gene is TRBV28, the J gene TRBJ1-2; no clear D. Deletions cut 2 bases from V and 4 bases from J, with 11 bases between. Germline V gene data show CDR1 as MDHEN and CDR2 as SYDVKM. The CDR3 spans 14 residues. The CDR3 DNA sequence: TGTGCCAGCAGTTTAGTACGTGGAGGCTATGGCTACACCTTC. This sequence encodes CASSLVRGGYGYTF.

V gene TRBV27 combines with J gene TRBJ1-5; 9 bases fit TRBD1. Losses at the gene ends were 2 bases for V and 5 bases for J; bases not matched to a gene: 1. This CDR3 has 14 amino acids. Germline V gene data show CDR1 as MNHEY and CDR2 as SMNVEV (reference sequence). The CDR3 region has the DNA TGTGCCAGCAGTTTAAGGACAGGGGATCAGCCCCAGCATTTT. It translates to CASSLRTGDQPQHF.

CDR3 residues: CASRDRGETQYF. The CDR3 DNA is TGTGCCAGCCGGGACAGGGGAGAGACCCAGTACTTC. The chain employs TRBV2 and TRBJ2-5, with TRBD1 matching over 10 bases. Germline V gene lookup returns CDR1 SNHLY and CDR2 FYNNEI. V was pared by 8 bases and J by 4 bases, with 1 base of the junction left unmatched. The CDR3 extends over 12 amino acids. Full variable domain (missing parts from reference TRBV2 and TRBJ2-5): EPEVTQTPSHQVTQMGQEVILRCVPISNHLYFYWYRQILGQKVEFLVSFYNNEISEKSEIFDDQFSVERPDGSNFTLKIRSTKLEDSAMYFCASRDRGETQYFGPGTRLLVL.

The chain links TRBV7-3 to TRBJ2-1, with TRBD2 matching over 10 bases. The CDR3 is 16 amino acids. Germline V CDR1 and CDR2: SGHTA, FQGTGA. The junction had 5 bases not matched to a gene; V was cut back by 5 bases and J by 1 base. The CDR3 sequence: CASSHRAGGSYNEQFF. CDR3 in DNA: TGTGCCAGCAGCCACCGAGCGGGAGGGTCCTACAATGAGCAGTTCTTC. Using reference TRBV7-3 and TRBJ2-1 for the parts outside the CDR3, the full variable domain is GAGVSQTPSNKVTEKGKYVELRCDPISGHTALYWYRQSLGQGPEFLIYFQGTGAADDSGLPNDRFFAVRPEGSVSTLKIQRTERGDSAVYLCASSHRAGGSYNEQFFGPGTRLTVL.

The chain employs TRBV25-1 and TRBJ1-1; TRBD1 might be the D (5 bases). The CDR3 has 11 amino acids. Trimming left V 6 bases short and J 3 bases short, with 5 bases between. Per the germline V gene, CDR1 is MGHDK and CDR2 is SYGVNS. The CDR3 DNA sequence: TGTGCCAGCAGGGGGGACACTGAAGCTTTCTTT. It codes for CASRGDTEAFF.

The chain joins TRBV5-4 to TRBJ2-7, with D maybe TRBD2 (6 bases). Germline-derived CDR1 and CDR2 are SGHNT and YYREEE (reference sequence). V was clipped by 0 bases and J by 0 bases, with 10 bases between them. The CDR3 spans 15 residues. The CDR3 DNA is TGTGCCAGCAGCTTGGTTACGGGAGCCTCCTACGAGCAGTACTTC. Protein product: CASSLVTGASYEQYF. The complete variable domain, with remaining parts taken from reference TRBV5-4 and TRBJ2-7, reads ETGVTQSPTHLIKTRGQQVTLRCSSQSGHNTVSWYQQALGQGPQFIFQYYREEENGRGNFPPRFSGLQFPNYSSELNVNALELDDSALYLCASSLVTGASYEQYFGPGTRLTVT.

This clone is a singleton in its sample. The chain combines TRBV2 with TRBJ2-1; D is perhaps TRBD1 (6 bases). The V end was cut by 6 bases, the J end by 0 bases, with 12 bases between. This CDR3 comprises 15 residues. The V gene's germline CDR1 is SNHLY and CDR2 FYNNEI. CDR3 protein: CASSRLDSSYNEQFF. The DNA of the CDR3 is TGTGCCAGCAGCAGACTGGACAGCTCCTACAATGAGCAGTTCTTC.

The chain is built from TRBV6-5 and TRBJ2-7; D uncertain. Germline CDR1 and CDR2: MNHEY and SVGAGI. The CDR3 sequence is 13 residues long. Trimming stripped 0 bases from V and 4 bases from J, with 7 bases between. CDR3 sequence: CASSYSPQYEQYF. The CDR3 coding sequence is TGTGCCAGCAGTTACTCACCCCAATACGAGCAGTACTTC.

The chain is built from TRBV7-9 and TRBJ1-2, with unresolved D. The CDR3 length is 13 residues. Trimming cost V 1 base and J 0 bases, with 3 bases left between them. Germline loops: CDR1 SEHNR, CDR2 FQNEAQ (reference sequence). The CDR3 spells CASSLDPNYGYTF. The CDR3, as DNA: TGTGCCAGCAGCTTAGACCCTAACTATGGCTACACCTTC.

The chain uses TRBV2 and TRBJ1-2, with 8 positions matching TRBD1. V shed 4 bases and J 4 bases; nucleotides not matched to a gene: 5. From germline, CDR1 is SNHLY and CDR2 FYNNEI. The CDR3 covers 14 residues. CDR3 nucleotides: TGTGCCAGCAGTGCACCGGGACAGGTCTATGGCTACACCTTC. Translated, it gives CASSAPGQVYGYTF.

The chain joins TRBV29-1 to TRBJ2-7, with D possibly being TRBD1 or TRBD2 (5 bases each). V lost 5 bases and J 3 bases, leaving 8 bases between the germline ends. The CDR3 runs 11 residues. Germline V gene lookup returns CDR1 SQVTM and CDR2 ANQGSEA. DNA of the CDR3: TGCAGCGTTCGGGACGGCTACGAGCAGTACTTC. This encodes CSVRDGYEQYF.

This rearrangement joins TRBV6-1 to TRBJ1-5, with D possibly being TRBD1 (6 bases). The CDR3 is made up of 13 amino acids. Germline assignment: CDR1 MNHNS and CDR2 SASEGT. The V and J ends lost 7 bases and 7 bases respectively, with 14 bases between them. CDR3 in DNA: TGTGCCAGCACAGGGGTGAGAAACCAGCCCCAGCATTTT. This codes for CASTGVRNQPQHF.

The chain combines TRBV6-6 with TRBJ1-3; D call uncertain. CDR1 and CDR2 from the germline V gene are MNHNY and SVGAGI (reference sequence). The CDR3 is 13 amino acids. V gave up 0 bases and J gave up 4 bases, with 4 bases separating them. CDR3 in amino acids: CASSYSGGNTIYF. CDR3 DNA: TGTGCCAGCAGTTACTCGGGGGGAAACACCATATATTTT.

This sequence joins TRBV9 and TRBJ2-2, with 10 positions matching TRBD2. Germline V CDR1 and CDR2: SGDLS, YYNGEE. Germline trimming cut 2 bases from V and 6 bases from J; bases unmatched to any gene: 1. CDR3 length: 14 amino acids. The CDR3: CASSVGTSAGELFF. DNA of the CDR3: TGTGCCAGCAGCGTTGGGACTAGCGCCGGGGAGCTGTTTTTT.

This chain joins TRBV7-2 and TRBJ2-1; the D call may be TRBD1 or TRBD2 (6 bases each). V gave up 4 bases and J gave up 0 bases, with 10 bases separating them. CDR1 SGHTA and CDR2 FQGNSA come from the germline V gene. The CDR3 is 15 residues long. In nucleotides, the CDR3 is TGTGCCAGCAGCTCCGGGGGCGGCTCCTACAATGAGCAGTTCTTC. The encoded protein is CASSSGGGSYNEQFF.

The V gene is TRBV6-4, the J gene TRBJ2-3, with TRBD2 matching over 7 bases. The CDR3 is 15 amino acids. V was pared by 1 base and J by 4 bases, with 5 bases of the junction left unmatched. In germline, CDR1 is MRHNA, CDR2 SNTAGT. The CDR3 nucleotides are TGTGCCAGCAGTGACTTTGGCGGGGGTGCAGATACGCAGTATTTT. It yields the protein CASSDFGGGADTQYF.

This clone was picked up a small number of times. The rearrangement joins TRBV21-1 to TRBJ1-2; TRBD1, as called in the table, went unchecked against the DNA. TRBV21-1 is designated a pseudogene. This CDR3 comprises 17 residues. DNA for the CDR3: TGTGCCAGCAGCAAAGCTTTGCCGACAGGGGCAAACTATGGCTACACCTTC. Its translation is CASSKALPTGANYGYTF.

This rearrangement joins TRBV18 to TRBJ2-5; D gene uncertain. Germline V gives CDR1 KGHSH, CDR2 LQKENI. The CDR3 totals 13 residues. V lost 0 bases and J lost 0, with 2 bases in between. This chain's CDR3 is CASSPPNQETQYF. The CDR3 DNA is TGTGCCAGCTCACCACCGAACCAAGAGACCCAGTACTTC.

V usage is TRBV27 and J usage is TRBJ2-7; 9 bases agree with TRBD1. From germline, CDR1 is MNHEY and CDR2 SMNVEV (reference sequence). The trim removed 0 bases at V and 6 bases at J, leaving 6 bases unmatched. The CDR3 length is 15 residues. Written as DNA, the CDR3 is TGTGCCAGCAGTTTATCTGGGACAGGGATCGGCGAGCAGTACTTC. Translating it yields CASSLSGTGIGEQYF.

This clone occurred a few times. This chain links TRBV7-2 with TRBJ2-7; tentative D call: TRBD1 (5 bases). Trimming removed 3 bases from V and 3 bases from J, with 6 bases in between. The CDR3 runs to 12 residues. Germline-derived CDR1 and CDR2 are SGHTA and FQGNSA. CDR3 nucleotides: TGTGCCAGCAGCTTCCAGGGCTACGAGCAGTACTTC. It specifies CASSFQGYEQYF. Drawing the rest from reference TRBV7-2 and TRBJ2-7, the complete variable domain is GAGVSQSPSNKVTEKGKDVELRCDPISGHTALYWYRQSLGQGLEFLIYFQGNSAPDKSGLPSDRFSAERTGGSVSTLTIQRTQQEDSAVYLCASSFQGYEQYFGPGTRLTVT.

About this clone itself: The same CDR3 also results from other DNA sequences found in this sample. The chain's CDR3 is CASSPDREDTEAFF. In DNA, the CDR3 is TGTGCCAGCAGCCCCGACAGGGAGGACACTGAAGCTTTCTTT. The chain carries TRBV14 and TRBJ1-1; 7 bases line up with TRBD1. V dropped 4 bases and J dropped 3; count of bases not matched to a gene: 5. Germline V gene lookup returns CDR1 SGHDN and CDR2 FVKESK. This CDR3 has 14 residues.

J is TRBJ2-2 and V is TRBV7-6, with unresolved D. Germline V gene data show CDR1 as SGHVS and CDR2 as FNYEAQ. Trimming shortened V by 1 base and J by 7 bases, and 7 bases separated the two germline ends. The CDR3 is 13 residues long. CDR3 sequence: CASSLGGNGELFF. The DNA for the CDR3 is TGTGCCAGCAGCTTAGGGGGTAACGGGGAGCTGTTTTTT.

This clone was detected a few times. The chain joins TRBV11-3 to TRBJ2-2; 10 nucleotides align to TRBD2. Germline V gene sequence: CDR1 SGHNT, CDR2 YENEEA. V lost 6 bases and J lost 5; bases outside the gene matches: 6. The CDR3 consists of 15 residues. The CDR3 sequence: CASSLAGVATGELFF. The CDR3 nucleotides are TGTGCCAGCAGTCTAGCGGGAGTGGCGACCGGGGAGCTGTTTTTT.

The chain couples TRBV2 to TRBJ1-2; D perhaps matches TRBD1 (5 bases). Trimming stripped 6 bases from V and 4 bases from J, with 18 bases between. Germline CDR1 SNHLY, CDR2 FYNNEI. This CDR3 has 15 residues. The CDR3 DNA reads TGTGCCAGCAGCTTAGGGTACGGGGCTGGCTATGGCTACACCTTC. It encodes CASSLGYGAGYGYTF.